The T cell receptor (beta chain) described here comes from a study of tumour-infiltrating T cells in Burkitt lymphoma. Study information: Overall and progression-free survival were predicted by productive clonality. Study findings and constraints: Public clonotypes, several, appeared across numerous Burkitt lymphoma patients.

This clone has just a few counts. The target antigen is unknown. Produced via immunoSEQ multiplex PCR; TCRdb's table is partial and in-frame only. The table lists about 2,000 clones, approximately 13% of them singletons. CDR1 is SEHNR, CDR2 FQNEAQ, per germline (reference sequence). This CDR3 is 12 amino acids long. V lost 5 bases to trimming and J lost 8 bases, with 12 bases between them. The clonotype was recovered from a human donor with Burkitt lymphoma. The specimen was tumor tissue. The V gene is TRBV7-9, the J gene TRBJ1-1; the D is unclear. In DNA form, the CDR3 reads TGTGCCAGCAGCCCCTCAGGAGGGGAAGCTTTCTTT. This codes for CASSPSGGEAFF.